Shown below are 26 T cell receptor beta chains from a single sample sequenced in a study of regulatory and conventional T cells in RAG deficiency. Clones were sequenced by immunoSEQ multiplex PCR, and TCRdb holds only the in-frame ones, with some missing. In the table there are about 8,500 clones, 75% to 85% of which are singletons. In addition, the sample was reused for a study of regulatory T cells. Turning to that study: Amplification used 52 TRBV primers and 13 TRBJ primers.

The sequencing sample was made of CD8+ T cells sorted from blood. The source is a human donor in good health.

V is TRBV7-9 and J is TRBJ2-1; 11 bases are a match to TRBD2. The V gene's germline CDR1 is SEHNR and CDR2 FQNEAQ (reference sequence). With V trimmed by 1 base and J by 4 bases, 3 bases remained unmatched. The CDR3 consists of 16 residues. This CDR3 reads CASSLVGLAEYNEQFF. CDR3 bases: TGTGCCAGCAGCTTAGTGGGACTAGCGGAGTACAATGAGCAGTTCTTC.

The gene calls are TRBV5-1 and TRBJ2-3, with 15 bases identical to TRBD2. This CDR3 region has 16 residues. Germline trimming cut 1 base from V and 4 bases from J; bases unmatched to any gene: 1. Germline V gives CDR1 SGHRS, CDR2 YFSETQ. The CDR3 reads CASSLRTSGGADTQYF. The CDR3 nucleotides are TGCGCCAGCAGCTTGAGGACTAGCGGGGGGGCAGATACGCAGTATTTT.

This clone was seen more than once but under ten times. The chain recombines TRBV6-6 with TRBJ2-7; tentative D call: TRBD2 (7 bases). The CDR3 contains 14 residues. Between the trimmed V and J ends, which lost 6 bases and 5 bases, there was a span of 17 bases. The germline V gene encodes CDR1 MNHNY and CDR2 SVGAGI (reference sequence). CDR3 amino acids: CASRIGGGGDEQYF. CDR3 nucleotides: TGTGCCAGCAGGATCGGCGGGGGCGGGGACGAGCAGTACTTC.

This chain connects TRBV11-3 to TRBJ2-1; D not certain. V was clipped by 5 bases and J by 0 bases, with 17 bases between them. Looked up from germline, CDR1 is SGHNT and CDR2 is YENEEA. This CDR3 contains 17 residues. The CDR3 region has the DNA TGTGCCAGCAGCGTCACCTCGGACGAAAGCTCCTACAATGAGCAGTTCTTC. It encodes CASSVTSDESSYNEQFF.

This clone was picked up one time. The V call is TRBV25-1, the J call TRBJ2-5; D gene ambiguous. This CDR3 region has 14 residues. The V and J ends lost 6 bases and 5 bases respectively, with 16 bases between them. CDR1 is MGHDK, CDR2 SYGVNS, per germline. DNA of the CDR3: TGTGCCAGCAGCCAGTACAGAGCTACGGAGACCCAGTACTTC. It codes for CASSQYRATETQYF.

V and J are TRBV28 and TRBJ1-1; D is uncertain. The CDR3 is 13 amino acids. V gave up 7 bases and J gave up 1 base, with 10 bases separating them. Germline V gene sequence: CDR1 MDHEN, CDR2 SYDVKM. The chain's CDR3 is CASTMGKNTEAFF. CDR3 DNA: TGTGCCAGCACAATGGGCAAGAACACTGAAGCTTTCTTT.

The chain couples TRBV6-5 to TRBJ2-7; a weak D match, TRBD2 (6 bases). The V end was cut by 8 bases, the J end by 2 bases, with 10 bases between. Germline V lookup: CDR1 MNHEY, CDR2 SVGAGI. The CDR3 totals 12 residues. The CDR3 sequence: CASRGRTYEQYF. For the CDR3, the DNA is TGTGCCAGCCGAGGGAGGACCTACGAGCAGTACTTC.

About this clone: Other nucleotide sequences in the sample specify the same CDR3. This chain links TRBV7-8 with TRBJ1-1; no clear D. The CDR3 contains 13 residues. Germline V CDR1 and CDR2: SGHVS, FQNEAQ. Trimming took off 3 bases at V and 1 base at J, with 6 bases between the two ends. CDR3 sequence (DNA): TGTGCCAGCAGCTTTCGAACGAACACTGAAGCTTTCTTT. Translating it yields CASSFRTNTEAFF.

J is TRBJ2-7 and V is TRBV11-2, with 7 bases identical to TRBD2. CDR1 SGHAT and CDR2 FQNNGV come from the germline V gene. V shed 5 bases and J 5 bases; nucleotides not matched to a gene: 9. The CDR3 consists of 14 residues. The CDR3 spells CASSPPAGPDEQYF. CDR3 nucleotide sequence: TGTGCCAGCAGCCCACCAGCGGGACCGGACGAGCAGTACTTC.

The gene calls are TRBV13 and TRBJ2-7; 9 positions agree with TRBD1. Germline V gene sequence: CDR1 PRHDT, CDR2 FYEKMQ (reference sequence). The CDR3 is 14 residues long. V dropped 8 bases and J dropped 4; count of bases not matched to a gene: 9. The CDR3 nucleotides are TGTGCCAGCTCCCCGGGACAGGGCTTTTACGAGCAGTACTTC. Protein sequence: CASSPGQGFYEQYF.

This chain joins TRBV6-6 and TRBJ1-5, with D possibly being TRBD1 (6 bases). V lost 4 bases and J 5 bases, leaving 12 bases between the germline ends. The CDR3 loop spans 14 amino acids. The germline gives CDR1 MNHNY, CDR2 SVGAGI (reference sequence). This CDR3 reads CASSSSTGYQPQHF. As DNA, the CDR3 is TGTGCCAGCAGTTCATCGACAGGTTATCAGCCCCAGCATTTT.

The gene calls are TRBV5-4 and TRBJ2-7; D is uncertain. The V and J ends lost 4 bases and 7 bases respectively, with 9 bases between them. Germline CDR1 SGHNT, CDR2 YYREEE (reference sequence). CDR3 length: 11 amino acids. This CDR3 is CASSQSGEQYF. CDR3 coding DNA: TGTGCCAGCAGCCAATCCGGGGAGCAGTACTTC. The full variable domain, with the rest looked up from reference TRBV5-4 and TRBJ2-7, is ETGVTQSPTHLIKTRGQQVTLRCSSQSGHNTVSWYQQALGQGPQFIFQYYREEENGRGNFPPRFSGLQFPNYSSELNVNALELDDSALYLCASSQSGEQYFGPGTRLTVT.

The chain joins TRBV7-6 to TRBJ2-7, with 12 bases fitting TRBD1. V shed 6 bases, J shed 6 bases, and the junction held 6 bases outside the gene matches. CDR3 length: 14 residues. From germline, CDR1 is SGHVS and CDR2 FNYEAQ. The CDR3 DNA is TGTGCCAGCAGGCCCGGGACAGGGGGCGTCGAGCAGTACTTC. It translates to CASRPGTGGVEQYF.

This rearrangement joins TRBV6-5 to TRBJ1-1; TRBD1 is a possible D gene (6 bases). This CDR3 is built from 14 residues. Germline lookup yields CDR1 MNHEY and CDR2 SVGAGI. V lost 6 bases and J 1 base, leaving 12 bases between the germline ends. CDR3 loop: CASSHWTENTEAFF. CDR3 nucleotides: TGTGCCAGCAGCCACTGGACAGAGAACACTGAAGCTTTCTTT.

The chain recombines TRBV27 with TRBJ2-5, with 7 bases that match TRBD1. Germline V lookup: CDR1 MNHEY, CDR2 SMNVEV (reference sequence). V lost 5 bases, J lost 4 bases, and 13 bases stayed unmatched. This CDR3 region has 16 residues. The CDR3 here is CASSPSYRGTRETQYF. The CDR3, as DNA: TGTGCCAGCAGTCCTTCCTACAGGGGTACGAGAGAGACCCAGTACTTC.

This chain links TRBV7-9 with TRBJ2-1, with a tentative D call TRBD1 (6 bases). The germline V and J ends were trimmed by 1 base and 5 bases, with 12 bases remaining between them. Germline V gene sequence: CDR1 SEHNR, CDR2 FQNEAQ (reference sequence). The CDR3 spans 15 residues. The CDR3 nucleotides read TGTGCCAGCAGCTTAGTGGGGGCGAGAAACAATGAGCAGTTCTTC. It encodes CASSLVGARNNEQFF.

The J gene is TRBJ1-1, the V gene TRBV27, with TRBD1 identical over 8 bases. From germline, CDR1 is MNHEY and CDR2 SMNVEV (reference sequence). The ends lost 6 bases at V and 4 bases at J; junction bases unmatched: 10. CDR3 length equals 15 residues. CDR3 loop: CASSRYLDRGTEAFF. In DNA form, the CDR3 reads TGTGCCAGCAGCAGATACCTTGACAGGGGCACTGAAGCTTTCTTT.

V is TRBV28 and J is TRBJ1-5; D not resolved. Trimming pared 1 base from V and 1 base from J, leaving 8 bases between. The CDR3 runs to 15 residues. The germline CDR1 and CDR2 sequences are MDHEN and SYDVKM. DNA for the CDR3: TGTGCCAGCAGTTTATTGACGGGGAGCAATCAGCCCCAGCATTTT. Encoded protein: CASSLLTGSNQPQHF.

The CDR3 region is CASSQSLDANSPLHF. CDR3 coding DNA: TGCGCCAGCAGCCAATCCTTGGACGCCAATTCACCCCTCCACTTT. J is TRBJ1-6 and V is TRBV4-1; D is uncertain. This CDR3 has 15 residues. Per the germline V gene, CDR1 is MGHRA and CDR2 is YSYEKL. V dropped 2 bases and J dropped 7 bases, with 12 bases sitting between them.

CDR3 DNA sequence: TGTGCCAGTAGTCCCGGACAGGTTTACGAGCAGTACTTC. This sequence encodes CASSPGQVYEQYF. The chain carries TRBV19 and TRBJ2-7; 7 positions agree with TRBD1. The ends lost 5 bases at V and 4 bases at J; junction bases unmatched: 5. CDR1 and CDR2 from the germline V gene are LNHDA and SQIVND (reference sequence). The CDR3 consists of 13 residues. The full variable domain, rest sourced from reference TRBV19 and TRBJ2-7, is DGGITQSPKYLFRKEGQNVTLSCEQNLNHDAMYWYRQDPGQGLRLIYYSQIVNDFQKGDIAEGYSVSREKKESFPLTVTSAQKNPTAFYLCASSPGQVYEQYFGPGTRLTVT.

The V and J genes are TRBV11-2 and TRBJ2-3; 8 nucleotides agree with TRBD2. V dropped 4 bases and J dropped 0; count of bases not matched to a gene: 9. This CDR3 is built from 17 residues. Germline loops: CDR1 SGHAT, CDR2 FQNNGV. The CDR3 here is CASSSPLAGTSTDTQYF. CDR3 in DNA: TGTGCCAGCAGCTCCCCTTTAGCGGGAACTAGCACAGATACGCAGTATTTT.

The rearrangement joins TRBV27 to TRBJ1-6; 7 bases are shared with TRBD1. The CDR3 length is 13 residues. The V and J ends lost 8 bases and 10 bases, in that order; junction bases with no gene match: 8. In germline, CDR1 is MNHEY, CDR2 SMNVEV (reference sequence). The DNA of the CDR3 is TGTGCCAGCGCAGACAGGGTACGATCACCCCTCCACTTT. This sequence encodes CASADRVRSPLHF.

The rearrangement uses TRBV13 and TRBJ1-5, with unresolved D. CDR3 length equals 14 residues. V was shortened by 0 bases and J by 3 bases, with 6 bases between the two germline ends. CDR1 is PRHDT, CDR2 FYEKMQ, per germline (reference sequence). The DNA for the CDR3 is TGTGCCAGCAGCTTAGGAGGTTTCAATCAGCCCCAGCATTTT. Amino acids: CASSLGGFNQPQHF.

A few counts support this clone. This chain connects TRBV9 to TRBJ2-2; 11 positions agree with TRBD2. The CDR3 runs to 16 residues. Trimming cost V 4 bases and J 5 bases; bases outside gene matches: 7. Germline loops: CDR1 SGDLS, CDR2 YYNGEE. The CDR3 sequence: CASSLPTSGGTGELFF. DNA of the CDR3: TGTGCCAGCAGCCTCCCTACTAGCGGGGGTACCGGGGAGCTGTTTTTT.

V gene TRBV5-1 combines with J gene TRBJ2-3; D perhaps matches TRBD1 (6 bases). V lost 1 base, J lost 2 bases, and 8 bases lay in between. This CDR3 is 14 amino acids long. Germline V gives CDR1 SGHRS, CDR2 YFSETQ. The CDR3 sequence: CASSLTGPTDTQYF. The CDR3 DNA reads TGCGCCAGCAGCTTGACAGGGCCCACAGATACGCAGTATTTT.

This clone has only one observation. This rearrangement joins TRBV27 to TRBJ2-2, with D unclear. Trimming cost V 3 bases and J 6 bases, with 8 bases left between them. The CDR3 loop spans 13 amino acids. CDR1 and CDR2 (germline): MNHEY, SMNVEV (reference sequence). The CDR3 region is CASSFALSGELFF. Written as DNA, the CDR3 is TGTGCCAGCAGTTTTGCACTCTCCGGGGAGCTGTTTTTT.